This T cell receptor (beta chain) was retrieved from a study of radiation and T cells in renal cell carcinoma. Whole-study findings and limits: From baseline, blood top tumor clonotypes peaked at 2 weeks post-radiation. Baseline intratumoral clonotype presence is unknown without pretreatment biopsies.

In regard to this clone: Its antigen is unidentified.

Stated time point: blood 2 weeks post-SBRT. Treatment: 15 Gy SBRT to primary tumor, nephrectomy 4 weeks later. Sequencing was performed with immunoSEQ multiplex PCR; in TCRdb, only in-frame clones are kept and a portion is missing. The data contain around 60,000 clones, around 78% of them singletons. The sample consisted of blood, taken from a patient whose treatment included radiotherapy and nephrectomy. This sequence was found in a man in his sixties with renal cell carcinoma.

The CDR3 region is CASSLAGPGFF. The CDR3 nucleotides read TGTGCCAGCAGCTTAGCGGGTCCGGGGTTCTTC. This rearrangement joins TRBV7-2 to TRBJ2-1; D remains unclear. This CDR3 is built from 11 residues. V lost 0 bases and J 15 bases, leaving 9 bases between the germline ends. Germline lookup yields CDR1 SGHTA and CDR2 FQGNSA.